Below are 30 T cell receptor beta chains sequenced from a single sample in a study of blood T cell repertoires in COVID-19. TCRdb's copy holds only in-frame clones and misses some; the assay was immunoSEQ multiplex PCR. The sample lists some 100,000 clones, 70% to 90% occurring once. The sample taken for sequencing was peripheral blood. These receptors all come from a woman aged 55-75 years with acute or convalescent COVID-19.

This clone was picked up one time. This chain joins TRBV21-1 and TRBJ1-1. TRBV21-1 is shown as a pseudogene. The CDR3 sequence is 16 residues long. The CDR3 DNA reads TGTGCCAGCAGCAAAGATACGGGGGTCGTGAACACTGAAGCTTTCTTT. Its translation is CASSKDTGVVNTEAFF.

This chain joins TRBV2 and TRBJ2-5, with TRBD1 identical over 10 bases. Trimming at V came to 8 bases and at J to 1 base, leaving 1 base not matched to a gene. Germline V gives CDR1 SNHLY, CDR2 FYNNEI. CDR3 length equals 13 residues. For the CDR3, the DNA is TGTGCCAGCCGGACAGGGGGCCAAGAGACCCAGTACTTC. Its translation is CASRTGGQETQYF. Variable domain in full (rest from reference TRBV2 and TRBJ2-5): EPEVTQTPSHQVTQMGQEVILRCVPISNHLYFYWYRQILGQKVEFLVSFYNNEISEKSEIFDDQFSVERPDGSNFTLKIRSTKLEDSAMYFCASRTGGQETQYFGPGTRLLVL.

J is TRBJ1-5 and V is TRBV19; D is undetermined. From germline, CDR1 is LNHDA and CDR2 SQIVND (reference sequence). Trimming took off 1 base at V and 6 bases at J, with 13 bases between the two ends. CDR3 size: 15 residues. This chain's CDR3 is CASSIGPGGFQPQHF. In DNA, the CDR3 is TGTGCCAGTAGTATAGGGCCAGGTGGCTTTCAGCCCCAGCATTTT.

The chain has TRBV19 and TRBJ1-1; TRBD1 agrees at 8 bases. J gave up 4 bases and V 3 bases, and 7 bases lay outside the gene matches. The germline V gene has CDR1 LNHDA and CDR2 SQIVND (reference sequence). The CDR3 spans 15 residues. The DNA for the CDR3 is TGTGCCAGTAGTATTCCGACAGGGGTGAGCACTGAAGCTTTCTTT. It codes for CASSIPTGVSTEAFF.

J is TRBJ1-5 and V is TRBV21-1. TRBV21-1 has pseudogene status. The CDR3 has 15 amino acids. The CDR3 bases are TGTGCCAGCAGCAAAGGGGGTCGGAGGGATCAGCCCCAGCATTTT. It translates to CASSKGGRRDQPQHF.

V and J are TRBV18 and TRBJ2-4; 7 bases align to TRBD1. Germline V gene sequence: CDR1 KGHSH, CDR2 LQKENI. The CDR3 totals 10 residues. J was trimmed by 16 bases and V by 7 bases; bases with no gene match: 7. CDR3 loop: CASLKDRSYF. The CDR3 nucleotides read TGTGCCAGCTTAAAGGACAGGTCCTACTTC. Full variable domain (missing parts from reference TRBV18 and TRBJ2-4): NAGVMQNPRHLVRRRGQEARLRCSPMKGHSHVYWYRQLPEEGLKFMVYLQKENIIDESGMPKERFSAEFPKEGPSILRIQQVVRGDSAAYFCASLKDRSYFGAGTRLSVL.

The chain is built from TRBV7-9 and TRBJ2-1; 9 nucleotides agree with TRBD2. The CDR3 extends over 17 amino acids. After removal of 3 bases from V and 8 bases from J, the junction contained 14 bases not matched to a gene. Germline CDR1 reads SEHNR; CDR2 reads FQNEAQ (reference sequence). The CDR3 nucleotides read TGTGCCAGCAGCTTGTCGACTAGCGGAGGTCCGGGCCATGAGCAGTTCTTC. Translating gives CASSLSTSGGPGHEQFF.

This chain links TRBV2 with TRBJ1-2; 9 nucleotides agree with TRBD1. The CDR3 is 14 residues long. Germline CDR1 and CDR2: SNHLY and FYNNEI. J was trimmed by 6 bases and V by 6 bases; bases with no gene match: 8. Here the CDR3 reads CASSDMGQGNGYTF. The CDR3 nucleotides read TGTGCCAGCAGCGATATGGGACAGGGAAATGGCTACACCTTC.

The chain has TRBV21-1 and TRBJ2-7; TRBD2 is the table's D call and was not checked against the DNA. TRBV21-1 is a recognized pseudogene. The CDR3 length is 18 residues. The CDR3 DNA follows: TGTGCCAGCAGCATCAGTGCGGCGGGAGGCCCCTCACTCTACGAGCAGTACTTC. As protein: CASSISAAGGPSLYEQYF.

This chain connects TRBV6-5 to TRBJ1-5; 7 bases align to TRBD1. V dropped 6 bases and J dropped 5; count of bases not matched to a gene: 7. The CDR3 is 14 amino acids. Germline V gene data show CDR1 as MNHEY and CDR2 as SVGAGI. The CDR3 region is CASSDQGVYQPQHF. CDR3 DNA sequence: TGTGCCAGCAGCGATCAGGGGGTGTATCAGCCCCAGCATTTT.

The chain has TRBV5-4 and TRBJ2-1; D unclear. V lost 2 bases and J 3 bases, leaving 18 bases between the germline ends. The CDR3 extends over 17 amino acids. Per the germline V gene, CDR1 is SGHNT and CDR2 is YYREEE (reference sequence). In DNA, the CDR3 is TGTGCCAGCAGCTTATTTCCCCCTACCCAACTCTACAATGAGCAGTTCTTC. Protein sequence: CASSLFPPTQLYNEQFF. Full variable domain (missing parts from reference TRBV5-4 and TRBJ2-1): ETGVTQSPTHLIKTRGQQVTLRCSSQSGHNTVSWYQQALGQGPQFIFQYYREEENGRGNFPPRFSGLQFPNYSSELNVNALELDDSALYLCASSLFPPTQLYNEQFFGPGTRLTVL.

The chain links TRBV7-8 to TRBJ2-7, with D perhaps TRBD1 (6 bases). This CDR3 is built from 13 residues. Germline V gene data show CDR1 as SGHVS and CDR2 as FQNEAQ. V lost 2 bases to trimming and J lost 6 bases, with 11 bases between them. CDR3 amino acids: CASSLQGIGEQYF. Written as DNA, the CDR3 is TGTGCCAGCAGCTTACAGGGGATAGGCGAGCAGTACTTC. The whole variable domain, remainder taken from reference TRBV7-8 and TRBJ2-7, is GAGVSQSPRYKVAKRGQDVALRCDPISGHVSLFWYQQALGQGPEFLTYFQNEAQLDKSGLPSDRFFAERPEGSVSTLKIQRTQQEDSAVYLCASSLQGIGEQYFGPGTRLTVT.

V and J are TRBV29-1 and TRBJ2-2; 9 nucleotides agree with TRBD2. Germline assignment: CDR1 SQVTM and CDR2 ANQGSEA. CDR3 length equals 15 residues. Trimming at V came to 3 bases and at J to 4 bases, leaving 6 bases not matched to a gene. This CDR3 reads CSVDRREGSTGELFF. The CDR3 DNA reads as TGCAGCGTTGATCGGCGGGAGGGTTCCACCGGGGAGCTGTTTTTT.

The genes are TRBV5-4 and TRBJ2-1, with a tentative D call TRBD1 (6 bases). The V gene's germline CDR1 is SGHNT and CDR2 YYREEE (reference sequence). The length of the CDR3 is 15 residues. Between the trimmed V and J ends, which lost 3 bases and 3 bases, there was a span of 13 bases. For the CDR3, the DNA is TGTGCCAGCAGCTCTGCCGGACAGAACTACAATGAGCAGTTCTTC. Encoded protein: CASSSAGQNYNEQFF.

The CDR3 coding sequence is TGTGCCAGCAGCCAAGAAAGGGGGCTAGCGGGGTCCGGGGAGCTGTTTTTT. Translated: CASSQERGLAGSGELFF. The chain combines TRBV4-2 with TRBJ2-2, with TRBD2 identical over 9 bases. The CDR3 runs to 17 residues. Germline CDR1 reads LGHNA; CDR2 reads YNFKEQ. V gave up 0 bases and J gave up 6 bases; unmatched junction bases: 8.

This clone has a handful of counts. The chain employs TRBV14 and TRBJ1-1, with 8 bases identical to TRBD1. CDR1 SGHDN and CDR2 FVKESK come from the germline V gene. J was trimmed by 4 bases and V by 4 bases; bases with no gene match: 2. This CDR3 is built from 13 residues. CDR3 protein: CASSRTGGTEAFF. In DNA, the CDR3 is TGTGCCAGCAGCCGAACAGGGGGCACTGAAGCTTTCTTT.

The chain links TRBV5-4 to TRBJ2-7; 7 bases agree with TRBD1. CDR3 size: 14 residues. The germline V gene has CDR1 SGHNT and CDR2 YYREEE (reference sequence). Losses at the gene ends were 6 bases for V and 3 bases for J; bases not matched to a gene: 9. The DNA of the CDR3 is TGTGCCAGCACCCTACAGGGGACCTACTACGAGCAGTACTTC. As protein: CASTLQGTYYEQYF.

The chain couples TRBV9 to TRBJ2-1; D remains unclear. The V end lost 3 bases, the J end lost 1 base, and 8 bases lay between the germline ends. In germline, CDR1 is SGDLS, CDR2 YYNGEE. The CDR3 sequence is 14 residues long. The CDR3 region is CASSGYYSYNEQFF. The CDR3 DNA reads TGTGCCAGCAGCGGGTACTATTCCTACAATGAGCAGTTCTTC. Full variable domain (rest looked up from reference TRBV9 and TRBJ2-1): DSGVTQTPKHLITATGQRVTLRCSPRSGDLSVYWYQQSLDQGLQFLIQYYNGEERAKGNILERFSAQQFPDLHSELNLSSLELGDSALYFCASSGYYSYNEQFFGPGTRLTVL.

This chain joins TRBV7-2 and TRBJ1-1, with TRBD1 matching 10 bases. This CDR3 has 15 amino acids. Looked up from germline, CDR1 is SGHTA and CDR2 is FQGNSA. J lost 4 bases, V lost 5 bases, and 7 bases had no gene match. The CDR3 sequence is CASSLGTGVATEAFF. The CDR3 DNA sequence: TGTGCCAGCAGCCTAGGGACAGGGGTGGCCACTGAAGCTTTCTTT.

The rearrangement joins TRBV6-5 to TRBJ2-2; 8 bases match TRBD2. The CDR3 covers 16 residues. The germline V gene has CDR1 MNHEY and CDR2 SVGAGI. Germline trimming cut 2 bases from V and 6 bases from J; bases unmatched to any gene: 8. The DNA for the CDR3 is TGTGCCAGCAGTTACGAAGGGGCGGGAGGCCCCGGGGAGCTGTTTTTT. Translated, it gives CASSYEGAGGPGELFF.

This chain connects TRBV7-6 to TRBJ2-5, with TRBD1 matching 7 bases. This CDR3 contains 16 residues. Germline V gene lookup returns CDR1 SGHVS and CDR2 FNYEAQ. V was clipped by 5 bases and J by 6 bases; unmatched bases: 15. The CDR3 loop is CASSQGTAVAVKTQYF. Written as DNA, the CDR3 is TGTGCCAGCAGCCAGGGGACAGCCGTGGCTGTGAAGACCCAGTACTTC.

The rearrangement joins TRBV7-2 to TRBJ2-7; 16 positions match TRBD2. The V and J ends lost 0 bases and 1 base, in that order; junction bases with no gene match: 9. CDR1 is SGHTA, CDR2 FQGNSA, per germline. This CDR3 has 20 residues. The CDR3 protein is CASSLAHLGLAGGRSYEQYF. CDR3 nucleotides: TGTGCCAGCAGCTTAGCGCATCTGGGACTAGCGGGAGGGCGATCCTACGAGCAGTACTTC.

This clone was observed a few times. Here the CDR3 DNA reads TGTGCCAGCAGGTTCGGGGCAGGGGGTTTTACTGAAGCTTTCTTT. As protein: CASRFGAGGFTEAFF. V and J are TRBV5-5 and TRBJ1-1, with TRBD1 identical over 7 bases. Germline CDR1 reads SGHKS; CDR2 reads YYEKEE (reference sequence). The CDR3 totals 15 residues. V lost 5 bases and J lost 5; bases outside the gene matches: 12.

This chain joins TRBV2 and TRBJ2-5; 11 nucleotides align to TRBD2. With 2 bases clipped from V and 4 bases from J, the junction kept 6 bases outside the gene matches. CDR1 and CDR2 from the germline V gene are SNHLY and FYNNEI. The CDR3 has 16 residues. This CDR3 reads CASSEIRLAGGETQYF. CDR3 in DNA: TGTGCCAGCAGTGAAATTCGGCTAGCGGGAGGAGAGACCCAGTACTTC.

The rearrangement links TRBV29-1 to TRBJ1-1; 7 bases align to TRBD1. After removal of 0 bases from V and 1 base from J, the junction contained 2 bases not matched to a gene. This CDR3 contains 14 residues. From germline, CDR1 is SQVTM and CDR2 ANQGSEA. This CDR3 is CSVEDNRGNTEAFF. CDR3 in DNA: TGCAGCGTTGAAGATAACAGGGGGAACACTGAAGCTTTCTTT.

The gene calls are TRBV19 and TRBJ2-5; 12 bases line up with TRBD2. Germline-derived CDR1 and CDR2 are LNHDA and SQIVND (reference sequence). The ends lost 2 bases at V and 2 bases at J; junction bases unmatched: 0. The CDR3 consists of 15 residues. CDR3 residues: CASSILAGGQETQYF. The CDR3, as DNA: TGTGCCAGTAGTATACTAGCGGGAGGGCAAGAGACCCAGTACTTC.

J is TRBJ1-1 and V is TRBV18; 8 bases align to TRBD1. CDR1 and CDR2 (germline): KGHSH, LQKENI. The trim removed 2 bases at V and 5 bases at J, leaving 7 bases unmatched. The CDR3 covers 15 residues. This chain's CDR3 is CASSPVDRGRTEAFF. In DNA form, the CDR3 reads TGTGCCAGCTCACCAGTAGACAGGGGAAGGACTGAAGCTTTCTTT.

CDR3 region: CASSERGGGVAFF. Here the CDR3 DNA reads TGTGCCAGCAGTGAGAGAGGTGGGGGGGTAGCTTTCTTT. The chain combines TRBV27 with TRBJ1-1, with D tentatively TRBD1 (5 bases). The CDR3 is made up of 13 amino acids. The ends were cut back, 5 bases at V and 10 bases at J, with 17 bases in the middle. The germline CDR1 and CDR2 sequences are MNHEY and SMNVEV (reference sequence).

The rearrangement uses TRBV24-1 and TRBJ2-5, with TRBD1 identical over 7 bases. The germline CDR1 and CDR2 sequences are KGHDR and SFDVKD. The CDR3 has 16 amino acids. Losses at the gene ends were 3 bases for V and 2 bases for J; bases not matched to a gene: 8. CDR3 nucleotides: TGTGCCACCAGTGATCCCCAGGGACAGAAGCAAGAGACCCAGTACTTC. It translates to CATSDPQGQKQETQYF.

The J gene is TRBJ1-2, the V gene TRBV24-1; TRBD1 aligns across 7 bases. J was trimmed by 5 bases and V by 3 bases; bases with no gene match: 2. Per germline, CDR1 KGHDR and CDR2 SFDVKD. The CDR3 is 13 residues long. CDR3 protein: CATSDIQGYGYTF. Here the CDR3 DNA reads TGTGCCACCAGTGATATACAGGGGTATGGCTACACCTTC.